The text below deals with one T cell receptor beta chain. The entry originates in a study of T cells after yellow fever vaccination. TCRdb recomputed calls from the 5' RACE reads with MiXCR, one row per CDR3 protein. The data show hundreds of thousands of distinct CDR3 sequences, 18% seen once. V was clipped by 1 base and J by 0 bases, with 11 bases between them. This CDR3 contains 16 residues. Germline values: CDR1 SEHNR, CDR2 FQNEAQ (reference sequence). This sequence originates from a man aged 18 to 35 who received the YFV17D yellow fever vaccine. Material: PBMCs, obtained before the yellow fever booster vaccination. The V and J genes are TRBV7-9 and TRBJ2-3, with a tentative D call TRBD2 (5 bases). The CDR3 nucleotides read TGTGCCAGCAGCTTAGGGTACGGGATTAGCACAGATACGCAGTATTTT. Amino acids: CASSLGYGISTDTQYF.